What follows are 12 T cell receptor beta chains derived from one specimen sequenced in a study of chemoradiotherapy in HPV16-positive cancers. Clones were sequenced by immunoSEQ multiplex PCR, and TCRdb holds only the in-frame ones, with some missing. The sample includes roughly 5,300 clones, over 70% of them seen just once. Source: tumor tissue, taken from a patient who underwent chemoradiotherapy. The receptors originated from a human donor with HPV-associated anogenital cancer.

This sequence joins TRBV5-1 and TRBJ2-5; D remains ambiguous. The CDR3 runs to 11 residues. From germline, CDR1 is SGHRS and CDR2 YFSETQ. Deletions cut 3 bases from V and 3 bases from J, with 3 bases between. The DNA for the CDR3 is TGCGCCAGCAGCTGGAAAGAGACCCAGTACTTC. Translated, it gives CASSWKETQYF.

The chain's CDR3 is CASSRGNTEAFF. CDR3 in DNA: TGTGCCAGCAGTCGGGGAAACACTGAAGCTTTCTTT. V and J are TRBV6-5 and TRBJ1-1; D ambiguous. The CDR3 runs to 12 residues. With 5 bases removed from V and 2 bases from J, the gap between germline ends came to 6 bases. CDR1 MNHEY and CDR2 SVGAGI come from the germline V gene.

This rearrangement joins TRBV13 to TRBJ2-1; 7 positions agree with TRBD2. With V trimmed by 5 bases and J by 7 bases, 2 bases remained unmatched. CDR1 is PRHDT and CDR2 is FYEKMQ in the germline V gene (reference sequence). The CDR3 totals 12 residues. The chain's CDR3 is CASSRTRNEQFF. CDR3 bases: TGTGCCAGCAGCCGGACTAGGAATGAGCAGTTCTTC.

This chain connects TRBV5-1 to TRBJ2-2; 9 positions match TRBD2. Losses at the gene ends were 4 bases for V and 1 base for J; bases not matched to a gene: 8. CDR1 is SGHRS, CDR2 YFSETQ, per germline. The CDR3 has 17 residues. CDR3 sequence: CASSPSKTSGNTGELFF. The CDR3 coding sequence is TGCGCCAGCAGCCCGTCGAAGACTAGCGGGAACACCGGGGAGCTGTTTTTT.

This clone has just one count. V gene TRBV5-1 combines with J gene TRBJ2-3; D might be TRBD2 (6 bases). This CDR3 spans 15 amino acids. Per the germline V gene, CDR1 is SGHRS and CDR2 is YFSETQ. V was shortened by 4 bases and J by 4 bases, with 16 bases between the two germline ends. This CDR3 is CASSPTGVAADTQYF. The CDR3 nucleotides read TGCGCCAGCAGCCCGACGGGGGTCGCCGCAGATACGCAGTATTTT.

This sequence joins TRBV5-1 and TRBJ2-7, with 9 bases fitting TRBD1. The CDR3 extends over 16 amino acids. V was pared by 4 bases and J by 2 bases, with 10 bases of the junction left unmatched. Germline V gene lookup returns CDR1 SGHRS and CDR2 YFSETQ. CDR3 sequence reads: CASSRTGTGKAYEQYF. The CDR3 DNA sequence: TGCGCCAGCAGCCGAACCGGGACAGGGAAGGCCTACGAGCAGTACTTC.

The J gene is TRBJ2-7, the V gene TRBV6-1; possibly TRBD1 for D (5 bases). V lost 2 bases and J 8 bases, leaving 10 bases between the germline ends. CDR3 length equals 12 residues. Germline loops: CDR1 MNHNS, CDR2 SASEGT. The CDR3 DNA is TGTGCCAGCAGTGAACAGGGATCACAGCAGTACTTC. It encodes CASSEQGSQQYF.

The chain combines TRBV5-4 with TRBJ2-5; 8 bases are a match to TRBD1. Gene TRBJ2-7 matches the end of the DNA better, so the J call may be wrong. The V gene's germline CDR1 is SGHNT and CDR2 YYREEE (reference sequence). CDR3 length: 14 amino acids. CDR3 amino acids: CASSPSGQAYEQYF. Written as DNA, the CDR3 is TGTGCCAGCAGCCCCTCGGGACAGGCCTACGAGCAGTACTTC.

V gene TRBV15 combines with J gene TRBJ2-3, with TRBD2 matching 8 bases. With V trimmed by 1 base and J by 4 bases, 7 bases remained unmatched. Germline V gives CDR1 LNHNV, CDR2 YYDKDF (reference sequence). This CDR3 has 16 amino acids. The CDR3 loop is CATSRGASGGADTQYF. The CDR3 DNA follows: TGTGCCACCAGCAGAGGTGCGAGCGGGGGCGCAGATACGCAGTATTTT.

The rearrangement joins TRBV7-2 to TRBJ2-7, with 8 bases aligning to TRBD2. The V and J ends lost 4 bases and 3 bases, in that order; junction bases with no gene match: 2. Looked up from germline, CDR1 is SGHTA and CDR2 is FQGNSA. This CDR3 has 13 amino acids. CDR3 residues: CASSSLAGYEQYF. In DNA, the CDR3 is TGTGCCAGCAGCTCCCTAGCGGGCTACGAGCAGTACTTC.

This rearrangement joins TRBV10-1 to TRBJ1-1, with 8 bases fitting TRBD1. V lost 6 bases to trimming and J lost 4 bases; unmatched junction nucleotides: 10. CDR3 length: 15 residues. Germline V gene sequence: CDR1 WNHNN, CDR2 SYGVQD (reference sequence). The DNA of the CDR3 is TGCGCCAGCAGCATTGGACAGGGAGCGGGCACTGAAGCTTTCTTT. It is translated as CASSIGQGAGTEAFF.

The chain combines TRBV5-6 with TRBJ2-5; 8 positions match TRBD1. This CDR3 spans 16 amino acids. Trimming cost V 2 bases and J 4 bases; bases outside gene matches: 10. CDR1 SGHDT and CDR2 YYEEEE come from the germline V gene. The DNA of the CDR3 is TGTGCCAGCAGCTTTCCCCAGGGGGCGAGTAGAGAGACCCAGTACTTC. Its translation is CASSFPQGASRETQYF. The variable domain in full, completed from reference TRBV5-6 and TRBJ2-5, reads DAGVTQSPTHLIKTRGQQVTLRCSPKSGHDTVSWYQQALGQGPQFIFQYYEEEERQRGNFPDRFSGHQFPNYSSELNVNALLLGDSALYLCASSFPQGASRETQYFGPGTRLLVL.